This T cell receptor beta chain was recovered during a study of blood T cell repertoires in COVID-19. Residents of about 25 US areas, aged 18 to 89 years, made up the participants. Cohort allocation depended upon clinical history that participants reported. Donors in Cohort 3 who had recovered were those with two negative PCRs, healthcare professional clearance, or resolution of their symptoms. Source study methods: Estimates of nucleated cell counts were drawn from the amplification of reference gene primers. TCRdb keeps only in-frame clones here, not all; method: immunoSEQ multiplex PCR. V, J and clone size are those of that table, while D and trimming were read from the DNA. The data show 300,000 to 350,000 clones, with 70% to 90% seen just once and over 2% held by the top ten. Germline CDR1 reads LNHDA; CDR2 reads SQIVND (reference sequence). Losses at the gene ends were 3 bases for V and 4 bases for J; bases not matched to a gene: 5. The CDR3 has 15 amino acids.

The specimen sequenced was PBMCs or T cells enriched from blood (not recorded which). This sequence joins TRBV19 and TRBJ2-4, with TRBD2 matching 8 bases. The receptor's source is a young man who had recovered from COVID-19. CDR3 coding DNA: TGTGCCAGTAGTATTGGGCCTAGCGGGAAAAACATTCAGTACTTC. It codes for CASSIGPSGKNIQYF.